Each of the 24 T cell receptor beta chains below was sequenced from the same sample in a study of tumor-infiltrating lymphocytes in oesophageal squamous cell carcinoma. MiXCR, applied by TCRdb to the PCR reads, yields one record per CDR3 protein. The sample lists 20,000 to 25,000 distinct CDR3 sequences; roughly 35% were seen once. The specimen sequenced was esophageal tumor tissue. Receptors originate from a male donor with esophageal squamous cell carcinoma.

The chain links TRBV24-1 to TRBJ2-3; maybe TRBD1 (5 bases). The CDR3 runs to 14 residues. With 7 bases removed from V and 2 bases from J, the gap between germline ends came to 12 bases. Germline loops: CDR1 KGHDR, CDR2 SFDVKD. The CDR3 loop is CATSSRQFTDTQYF. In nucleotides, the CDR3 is TGTGCCACCAGCTCTAGACAGTTCACAGATACGCAGTATTTT.

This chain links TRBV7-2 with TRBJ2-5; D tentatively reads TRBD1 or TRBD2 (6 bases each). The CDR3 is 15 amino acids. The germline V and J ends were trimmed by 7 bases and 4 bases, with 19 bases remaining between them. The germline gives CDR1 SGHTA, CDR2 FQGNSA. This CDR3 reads CASNQFRGLGETQYF. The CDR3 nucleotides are TGTGCCAGCAACCAATTTCGGGGGCTTGGAGAGACCCAGTACTTC.

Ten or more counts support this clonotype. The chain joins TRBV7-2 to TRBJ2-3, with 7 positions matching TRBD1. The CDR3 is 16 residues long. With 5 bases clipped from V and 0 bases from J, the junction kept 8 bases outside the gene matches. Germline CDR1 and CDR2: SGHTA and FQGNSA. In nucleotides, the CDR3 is TGTGCCAGCAGCGCTCGACAGGGTGGGAGCACAGATACGCAGTATTTT. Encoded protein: CASSARQGGSTDTQYF. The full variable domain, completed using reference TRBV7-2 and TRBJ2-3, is GAGVSQSPSNKVTEKGKDVELRCDPISGHTALYWYRQSLGQGLEFLIYFQGNSAPDKSGLPSDRFSAERTGGSVSTLTIQRTQQEDSAVYLCASSARQGGSTDTQYFGPGTRLTVL.

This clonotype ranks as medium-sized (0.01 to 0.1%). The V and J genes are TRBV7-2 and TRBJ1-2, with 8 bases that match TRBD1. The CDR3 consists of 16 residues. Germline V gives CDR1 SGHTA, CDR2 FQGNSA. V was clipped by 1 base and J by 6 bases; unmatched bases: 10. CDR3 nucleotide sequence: TGTGCCAGCAGCTTAGTCCCACTGACAGGGGATGATGGCTACACCTTC. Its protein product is CASSLVPLTGDDGYTF. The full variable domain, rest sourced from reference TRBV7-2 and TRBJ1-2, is GAGVSQSPSNKVTEKGKDVELRCDPISGHTALYWYRQSLGQGLEFLIYFQGNSAPDKSGLPSDRFSAERTGGSVSTLTIQRTQQEDSAVYLCASSLVPLTGDDGYTFGSGTRLTVV.

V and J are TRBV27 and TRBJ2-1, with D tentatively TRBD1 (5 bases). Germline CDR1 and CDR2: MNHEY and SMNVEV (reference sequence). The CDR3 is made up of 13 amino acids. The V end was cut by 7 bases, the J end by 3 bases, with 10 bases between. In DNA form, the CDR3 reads TGTGCCAGCACGGACACCTACTACAATGAGCAGTTCTTC. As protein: CASTDTYYNEQFF.

The CDR3 region has the DNA TGTGCCACCAGCAGAGATTCCCTGGACAGGCCTGGAAACACCATATATTTT. Translation: CATSRDSLDRPGNTIYF. This rearrangement joins TRBV15 to TRBJ1-3, with 7 bases matching TRBD1. CDR3 size: 17 residues. Unmatched junction bases numbered 7, after V lost 0 bases and J lost 2 bases. Germline CDR1 and CDR2: LNHNV and YYDKDF (reference sequence).

Here the CDR3 DNA reads TGTGCCAGTAGTATATCGGACAACTCCTACGAGCAGTTCTTC. As protein: CASSISDNSYEQFF. The rearrangement joins TRBV19 to TRBJ2-4; D may be TRBD1 (5 bases). The J call may be mistaken, given a closer DNA end match to TRBJ2-1. There are 14 residues in the CDR3. Germline CDR1 is LNHDA and CDR2 is SQIVND (reference sequence).

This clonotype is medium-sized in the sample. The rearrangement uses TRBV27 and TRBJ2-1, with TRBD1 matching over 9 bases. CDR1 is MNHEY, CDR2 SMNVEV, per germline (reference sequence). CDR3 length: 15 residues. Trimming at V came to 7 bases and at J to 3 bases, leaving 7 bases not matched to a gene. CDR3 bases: TGTGCCAGCATCAACAGGGGGCTCTACTACAATGAGCAGTTCTTC. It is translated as CASINRGLYYNEQFF.

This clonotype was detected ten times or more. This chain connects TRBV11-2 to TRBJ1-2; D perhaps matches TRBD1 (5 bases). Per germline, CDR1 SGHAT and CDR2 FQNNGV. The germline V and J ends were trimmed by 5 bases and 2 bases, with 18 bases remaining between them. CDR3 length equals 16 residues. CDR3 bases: TGTGCCAGCAGCCAAGTCGGTCAGGACACCAACTATGGCTACACCTTC. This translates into CASSQVGQDTNYGYTF. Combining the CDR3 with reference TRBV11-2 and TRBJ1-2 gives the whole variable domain EAGVAQSPRYKIIEKRQSVAFWCNPISGHATLYWYQQILGQGPKLLIQFQNNGVVDDSQLPKDRFSAERLKGVDSTLKIQPAKLEDSAVYLCASSQVGQDTNYGYTFGSGTRLTVV.

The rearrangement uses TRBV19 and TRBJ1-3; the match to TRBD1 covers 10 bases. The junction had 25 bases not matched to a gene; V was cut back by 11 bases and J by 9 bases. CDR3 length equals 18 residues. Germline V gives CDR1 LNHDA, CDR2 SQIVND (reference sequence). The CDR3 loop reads CARYQRQGAKRGFGTIYF. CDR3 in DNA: TGTGCCCGATATCAACGACAGGGGGCAAAGAGGGGGTTTGGCACCATATATTTT. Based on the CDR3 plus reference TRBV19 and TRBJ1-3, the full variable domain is DGGITQSPKYLFRKEGQNVTLSCEQNLNHDAMYWYRQDPGQGLRLIYYSQIVNDFQKGDIAEGYSVSREKKESFPLTVTSAQKNPTAFYLCARYQRQGAKRGFGTIYFGEGSWLTVV.

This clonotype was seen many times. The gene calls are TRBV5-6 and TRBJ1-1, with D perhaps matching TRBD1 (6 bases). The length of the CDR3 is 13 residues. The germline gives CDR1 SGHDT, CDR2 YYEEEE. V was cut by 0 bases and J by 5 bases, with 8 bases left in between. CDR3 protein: CASSLVRGTEAFF. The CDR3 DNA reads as TGTGCCAGCAGCTTGGTCAGGGGAACTGAAGCTTTCTTT.

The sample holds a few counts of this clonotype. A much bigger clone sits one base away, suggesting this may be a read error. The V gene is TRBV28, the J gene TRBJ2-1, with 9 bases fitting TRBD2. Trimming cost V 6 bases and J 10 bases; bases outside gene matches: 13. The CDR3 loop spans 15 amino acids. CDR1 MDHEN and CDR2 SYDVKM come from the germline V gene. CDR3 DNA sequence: TGTGCCAGCAGCCGTATAGCGGGAGTGGGCTACGAGCAGTTCTTC. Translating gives CASSRIAGVGYEQFF.

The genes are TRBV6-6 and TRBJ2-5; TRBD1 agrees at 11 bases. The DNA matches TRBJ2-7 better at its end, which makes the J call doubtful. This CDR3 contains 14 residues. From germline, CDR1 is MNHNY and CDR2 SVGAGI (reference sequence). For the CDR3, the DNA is TGTGCCAGCAGTTACGGACAGGGGGCGTACGAGCAGTACTTC. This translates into CASSYGQGAYEQYF.

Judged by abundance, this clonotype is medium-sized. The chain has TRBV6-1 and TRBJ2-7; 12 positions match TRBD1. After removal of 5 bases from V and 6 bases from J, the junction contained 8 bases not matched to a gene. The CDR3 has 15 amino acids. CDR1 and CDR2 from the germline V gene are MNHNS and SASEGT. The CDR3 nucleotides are TGTGCCAGCAGTCCCCCGGGACAGGGGGCTTTCGAGCAGTACTTC. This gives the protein CASSPPGQGAFEQYF.

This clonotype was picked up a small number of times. As DNA, the CDR3 is TGTGCCACCAGCAGAGGAGGGTCCGGGAGGGCCCCGGAGACCCAGTACTTC. Translation: CATSRGGSGRAPETQYF. This chain links TRBV15 with TRBJ2-5; 8 nucleotides match TRBD2. The V segment lost 1 base and the J segment 5 bases; nucleotides outside the gene matches: 12. Germline CDR1 is LNHNV and CDR2 is YYDKDF (reference sequence). This CDR3 has 17 amino acids. Drawing the rest from reference TRBV15 and TRBJ2-5, the complete variable domain is DAMVIQNPRYQVTQFGKPVTLSCSQTLNHNVMYWYQQKSSQAPKLLFHYYDKDFNNEADTPDNFQSRRPNTSFCFLDIRSPGLGDTAMYLCATSRGGSGRAPETQYFGPGTRLLVL.

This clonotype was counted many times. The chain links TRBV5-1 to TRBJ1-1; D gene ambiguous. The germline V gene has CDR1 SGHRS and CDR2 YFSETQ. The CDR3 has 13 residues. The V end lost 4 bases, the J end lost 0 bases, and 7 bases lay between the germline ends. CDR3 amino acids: CASSVQMNTEAFF. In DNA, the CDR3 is TGCGCCAGCAGCGTGCAAATGAACACTGAAGCTTTCTTT. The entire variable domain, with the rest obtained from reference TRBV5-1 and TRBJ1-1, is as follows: KAGVTQTPRYLIKTRGQQVTLSCSPISGHRSVSWYQQTPGQGLQFLFEYFSETQRNKGNFPGRFSGRQFSNSRSEMNVSTLELGDSALYLCASSVQMNTEAFFGQGTRLTVV.

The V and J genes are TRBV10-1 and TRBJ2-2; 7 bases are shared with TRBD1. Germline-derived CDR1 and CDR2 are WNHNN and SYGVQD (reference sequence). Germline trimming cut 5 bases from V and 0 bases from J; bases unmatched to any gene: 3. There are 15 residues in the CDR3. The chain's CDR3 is CASSRDSANTGELFF. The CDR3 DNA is TGCGCCAGCAGTAGGGACAGCGCGAACACCGGGGAGCTGTTTTTT.

CDR3 region: CASSLTQGNNEQFF. DNA for the CDR3: TGTGCCAGCAGCTTAACTCAGGGGAACAATGAGCAGTTCTTC. V and J are TRBV7-9 and TRBJ2-1; maybe TRBD1 (6 bases). The CDR3 contains 14 residues. Looked up from germline, CDR1 is SEHNR and CDR2 is FQNEAQ (reference sequence). The ends were cut back, 2 bases at V and 5 bases at J, with 10 bases in the middle.

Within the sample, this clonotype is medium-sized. CDR3 nucleotide sequence: TGTGCCAGCAGCTTTAAGCTACACAATGAGCAGTTCTTC. This translates into CASSFKLHNEQFF. The chain is built from TRBV7-2 and TRBJ2-1; D ambiguous. V was pared by 3 bases and J by 5 bases, with 8 bases between. Germline CDR1 is SGHTA and CDR2 is FQGNSA. CDR3 size: 13 residues. Using reference TRBV7-2 and TRBJ2-1 for the parts outside the CDR3, the full variable domain is GAGVSQSPSNKVTEKGKDVELRCDPISGHTALYWYRQSLGQGLEFLIYFQGNSAPDKSGLPSDRFSAERTGGSVSTLTIQRTQQEDSAVYLCASSFKLHNEQFFGPGTRLTVL.

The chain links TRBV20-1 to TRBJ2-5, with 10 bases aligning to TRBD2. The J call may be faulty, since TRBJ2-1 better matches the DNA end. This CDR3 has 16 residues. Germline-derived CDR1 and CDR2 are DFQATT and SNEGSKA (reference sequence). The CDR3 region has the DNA TGCAGTGCTAGGGCCGGACTAGCGGTATACTACGGTGAGCAGTTCTTC. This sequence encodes CSARAGLAVYYGEQFF.

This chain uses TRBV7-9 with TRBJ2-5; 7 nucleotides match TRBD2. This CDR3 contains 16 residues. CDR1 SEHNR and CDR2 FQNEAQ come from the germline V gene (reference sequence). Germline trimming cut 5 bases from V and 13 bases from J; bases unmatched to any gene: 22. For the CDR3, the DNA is TGTGCCAGCAGCAACATCGGCGGGAGTGGGGCCGGGGAGCTGTACTTC. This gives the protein CASSNIGGSGAGELYF.

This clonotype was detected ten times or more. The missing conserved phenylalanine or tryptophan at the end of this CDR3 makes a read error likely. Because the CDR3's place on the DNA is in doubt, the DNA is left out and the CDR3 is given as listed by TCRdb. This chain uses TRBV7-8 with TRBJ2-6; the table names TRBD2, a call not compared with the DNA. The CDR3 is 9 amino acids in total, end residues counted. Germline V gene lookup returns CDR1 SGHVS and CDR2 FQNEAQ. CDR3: CASSLRPSG.

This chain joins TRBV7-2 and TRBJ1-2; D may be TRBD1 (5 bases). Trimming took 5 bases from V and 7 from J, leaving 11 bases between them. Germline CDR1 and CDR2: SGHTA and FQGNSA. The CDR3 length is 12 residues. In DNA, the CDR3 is TGTGCCAGCAGCCAGGGACTATCTGGCTACACCTTC. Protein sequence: CASSQGLSGYTF.

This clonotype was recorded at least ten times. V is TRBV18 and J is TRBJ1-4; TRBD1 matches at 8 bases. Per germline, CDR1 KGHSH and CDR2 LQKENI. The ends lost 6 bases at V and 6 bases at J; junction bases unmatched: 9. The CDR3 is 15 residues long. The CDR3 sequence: CASSAGQAMHEKLFF. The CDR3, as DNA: TGTGCCAGCTCGGCGGGACAGGCGATGCATGAAAAACTGTTTTTT. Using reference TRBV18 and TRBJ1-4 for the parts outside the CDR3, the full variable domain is NAGVMQNPRHLVRRRGQEARLRCSPMKGHSHVYWYRQLPEEGLKFMVYLQKENIIDESGMPKERFSAEFPKEGPSILRIQQVVRGDSAAYFCASSAGQAMHEKLFFGSGTQLSVL.